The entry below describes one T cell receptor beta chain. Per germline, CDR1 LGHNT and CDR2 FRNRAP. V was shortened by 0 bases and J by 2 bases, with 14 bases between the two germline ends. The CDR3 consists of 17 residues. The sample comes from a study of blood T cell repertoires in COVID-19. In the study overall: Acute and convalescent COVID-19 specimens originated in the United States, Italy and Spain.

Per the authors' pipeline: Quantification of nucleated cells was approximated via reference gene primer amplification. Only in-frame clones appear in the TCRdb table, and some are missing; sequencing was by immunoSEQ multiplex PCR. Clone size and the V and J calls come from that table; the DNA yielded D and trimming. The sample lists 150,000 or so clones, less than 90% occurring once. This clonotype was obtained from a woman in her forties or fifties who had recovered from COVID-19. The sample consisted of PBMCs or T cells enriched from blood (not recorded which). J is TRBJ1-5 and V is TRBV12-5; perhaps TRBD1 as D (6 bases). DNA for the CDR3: TGTGCTAGTGGTTTGGTAGTGGCAGGGGACGGCAATCAGCCCCAGCATTTT. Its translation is CASGLVVAGDGNQPQHF. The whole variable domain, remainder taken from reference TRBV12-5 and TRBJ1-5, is DARVTQTPRHKVTEMGQEVTMRCQPILGHNTVFWYRQTMMQGLELLAYFRNRAPLDDSGMPKDRFSAEMPDATLATLKIQPSEPRDSAVYFCASGLVVAGDGNQPQHFGDGTRLSIL.